The 6 T cell receptor beta chains in this list originate from one sample, sequenced in a study of T-cell reconstitution after alpha-beta-depleted transplantation in children. Using unique molecular identifiers, the investigators prepared the TCRbeta library. Each CDR3 protein gets one entry after TCRdb re-called the PCR reads with MiXCR. The table shows 330,000 or so distinct CDR3 sequences, with around 10% occurring only once. Sequencing was performed on PBMCs, taken before TCRalphabeta/CD19-depleted stem cell transplant. Source of these receptors: a boy under two years old with acute myeloid leukemia, due to receive a stem cell transplant.

Concerning this clonotype: This clone may be a read error of a much larger clone one base away. The CDR3 sequence: CATMKYDQYF. In nucleotides, the CDR3 is TGTGCCACTATGAAATACGACCAGTACTTC. V usage is TRBV10-3 and J usage is TRBJ2-7; D is uncertain. The CDR3 extends over 10 amino acids. Germline values: CDR1 ENHRY, CDR2 SYGVKD.

As for this clonotype: This could be a read error, since a much larger clone is one nucleotide away. The chain has TRBV6-5 and TRBJ2-2; D uncertain. With 2 bases removed from V and 4 bases from J, the gap between germline ends came to 14 bases. The CDR3 contains 16 residues. Germline CDR1 reads MNHEY; CDR2 reads SVGAGI. The CDR3, as DNA: TGTGCCAGCAGTTACGCCACAGTAGGCGGCACCGGGGAGCTGTTTTTT. It is translated as CASSYATVGGTGELFF.

This clonotype was seen more than once but under ten times. The chain joins TRBV5-6 to TRBJ2-1; TRBD2 agrees at 8 bases. Germline loops: CDR1 SGHDT, CDR2 YYEEEE. V lost 0 bases, J lost 4 bases, and 6 bases stayed unmatched. This CDR3 spans 16 amino acids. The CDR3 is CASSLGGAGGYNEQFF. The CDR3 bases are TGTGCCAGCAGCTTGGGGGGCGCGGGAGGATACAATGAGCAGTTCTTC.

This clonotype occurred many times. The chain links TRBV11-2 to TRBJ1-5; D gene unclear. The germline gives CDR1 SGHAT, CDR2 FQNNGV. Trimming removed 2 bases from V and 1 base from J, with 6 bases in between. The CDR3 totals 14 residues. The DNA of the CDR3 is TGTGCCAGCAGCTTACTAGGGAGCAATCAGCCCCAGCATTTT. Translated, it gives CASSLLGSNQPQHF.

This clonotype has at least ten counts. This rearrangement joins TRBV20-1 to TRBJ1-4, with 7 bases aligning to TRBD1. The CDR3 is 12 amino acids. From germline, CDR1 is DFQATT and CDR2 SNEGSKA (reference sequence). V gave up 7 bases and J gave up 8 bases; unmatched junction bases: 7. Written as DNA, the CDR3 is TGCAGTGTCGAGGGGGCAGGAGAAAAACTGTTTTTT. It specifies CSVEGAGEKLFF.

CDR3 region: CASSLYGQEYQPQHF. In DNA, the CDR3 is TGTGCCAGCAGTTTATATGGCCAGGAGTATCAGCCCCAGCATTTT. The V and J genes are TRBV28 and TRBJ1-5; unclear D gene. Germline V lookup: CDR1 MDHEN, CDR2 SYDVKM. Trimming took off 1 base at V and 5 bases at J, with 12 bases between the two ends. This CDR3 contains 15 residues.